This section outlines one T cell receptor beta chain sequence together with its context. The data belong to a study of blood T cell repertoires in COVID-19. Looking at the study overall: Spain, Italy and the United States supplied samples that represented acute and convalescent COVID-19.

Germline CDR1 LNHDA, CDR2 SQIVND (reference sequence). The length of the CDR3 is 18 residues. V lost 1 base to trimming and J lost 0 bases, with 15 bases between them. Authors' data handling: Amplification of reference gene primers provided the estimated nucleated cell counts. Method: immunoSEQ multiplex PCR; TCRdb's copy keeps in-frame clones and lacks some. D and trimming come from the DNA, and the V and J calls and clone size come from that table. The table lists around 230,000 clones, about 85% of them singletons. The chain links TRBV19 to TRBJ1-4; D not resolved. This sequence was found in a woman aged 80 or over with acute or convalescent COVID-19. The sequencing input was peripheral blood. CDR3 in DNA: TGTGCCAGTAGTATAGGCGGCTTCTTGGTTGCAACTAATGAAAAACTGTTTTTT. It encodes CASSIGGFLVATNEKLFF.